The entry that follows covers one T cell receptor (beta chain) sequence. Its cognate antigen has yet to be identified. The input lacks base qualities; no much larger clone sits a single base away. From its cysteine to its phenylalanine, the CDR3 spans 15 amino acids. Here the CDR3 DNA is all that survives: 45 bases in frame from base 1. The junction carries 10 bases between V and J, which are trimmed by 1 base and 4 bases respectively. CDR1 SEHNR and CDR2 FQNEAQ are derived from the germline V gene (reference sequence). The entry originates in a study of shared clonotypes between healthy human individuals (dated by TCRdb to 2018 to 2020). As for the study more broadly: The cohort comprised two women and a few men aged 18 to 49 years. For each donor, three plates each were used for CD4 naive and CD4 memory, two plates were used for CD8 naive, and one plate was used for CD8 memory. Blood TCR repertoires of a handful of healthy adults were deeply sequenced to estimate repertoire size and the extent of clonotype sharing between individuals. Libraries were prepared and TCR repertoires were sequenced by different laboratories using diverse techniques, in order to increase sequencing depth and limit assay-specific biases. Each donor's leukapheresis produced roughly between about 0.9 and 9.5 billion PBMCs. Paper-wide results and their limitations: Even with the large sequencing depth, rarefaction of the sorted-subset datasets indicated that sequencing was incomplete. Based on pairwise subsampling, the degree of clonotype sharing among donors was expected to be affected by sequencing depth. The small number of donors limited the genetic and exposure-history diversity represented. Naive subsets generally had larger estimated clonotype richness than memory subsets did. Sampling was restricted to blood, and TCR repertoires in tissues likely differ from the TCR repertoires found in blood. Compared with non-shared clonotypes, the clonotypes found in all four sorted-subset donors had higher generation probabilities. Sharing across several donors was observed for around 5% of naive CD4, around 3.5% of naive CD8, 2% to 2.5% of memory CD4, and around 0.4% of memory CD8 clonotypes.

CD8 naive samples were CD45RO-negative cells positively selected for CCR7, giving a CD45RA+CCR7+ population that excluded TemRA cells. The donors were healthy, HIV-negative adults with no recently reported acute infections or vaccinations. Every donor was a Caucasian adult living in Nashville, Tennessee, USA. Blood was collected by leukapheresis, and PBMCs were isolated by Ficoll-Histopaque density gradient centrifugation and then cryopreserved in liquid nitrogen vapor phase. Purity and quantity of every magnetically sorted T cell population were checked by analytical flow cytometry. Each sorted fraction had its genomic DNA isolated and then quantified by UV absorbance on a Nanodrop 2000c. Using the deep immunoSEQ assay, TCR CDR3 regions were amplified from genomic DNA by multiplex PCR. Extracted genomic DNA from each cell subset was distributed evenly across all wells of several immunoSEQ 96-well plates, and each plate was treated as a replicate. For sorted subsets, about 200 ng genomic DNA, equal to about 30,000 T cell genomes, was loaded into each replicate PCR. Purified libraries were measured with a Qubit 3.0 fluorometer, size-checked on a Bioanalyzer 2100, and measured again with the KAPA Library Quantification kit. Every immunoSEQ 96-well plate was sequenced on a dedicated single-read 150-cycle Illumina NextSeq 550 flow cell. The published analysis was carried out like this. Because the immunoSEQ output included only junctional sequences and no quality scores, the filtering could not be the same as the filtering used for full-length reads. Sequences were annotated with PyIR, a Python wrapper for IgBLAST v1.9, using IMGT germline references to assign V/J genes and CDR3. Reads were filtered out if the reads had weak V/J assignments (E-value above 1e-6), no CDR3, stop codons, out-of-frame junctions, or ambiguous translated residues. A V3J clonotype was defined by an identical inferred V gene, J gene, and CDR3 amino acid sequence. Percentage overlap between repertoires was calculated by dividing the number of shared unique clonotypes by the size of the smaller repertoire. RTK rarefaction, the Chao1 estimator, and Recon v2.1 estimates of unobserved clonotypes were used to assess repertoire richness. Generation probabilities for all TCRbeta clonotypes obtained by the gDNA method from a handful of donors were computed using OLGA. Held by TCRdb, this immuneACCESS table contains in-frame sequences only and omits some clones. Under half of the omission traces to an unresolved V gene where checked; the cause of the rest is unknown. V and J calls and clone size are given by that table; D and trimming were obtained from the DNA. This sample gives approximately 1.9 million clones in total; about 93% of them show up just once. Clones ranked in the top ten supply about 1.7% of the sample.

This TCR was recovered from a young man in good health. Some clones in this sample may be carry-over from other donors' samples. This chain is built from TRBV7-9 and TRBJ2-2; the D region possibly corresponds to TRBD1 (5 bases align). The material sequenced was naive CD8+ T cells from PBMCs. The cell subset or site label, read with the paper, signifies: CD45RA+CCR7+. The CDR3: CASSLGQGRTGELFF. The sequenced DNA is TGTGCCAGCAGCTTAGGGCAGGGTCGCACCGGGGAGCTGTTTTTT. This CDR3, with the reference TRBV7-9 and TRBJ2-2 proteins standing in past its ends, gives the full variable domain DTGVSQNPRHKITKRGQNVTFRCDPISEHNRLYWYRQTLGQGPEFLTYFQNEAQLEKSRLLSDRFSAERPKGSFSTLEIQRTEQGDSAMYLCASSLGQGRTGELFFGEGSRLTVL.